The present entry profiles one TCR beta chain with its context. The target of this receptor is not known. Base qualities were left out, and no much larger clone turns up one base away. This specimen comes from a study of cytomegalovirus exposure and HLA in healthy donors (dated by TCRdb to about 2017). With respect to the entire study: According to an earlier analysis of around 600 of the donors, roughly 180 million T cells yielded 90 million to 130 million unique TCR beta sequences and more than 250 Gb of sequence data. On average, about 240,000 unique TCR beta nucleotide sequences were sequenced per donor among some 420 genotyped donors of the cohort, with about 19% of those sequences being non-productive. The later analysis used no new phenotypic data to find candidate immune exposures, relying instead on TCR beta sequences and their occurrence across donors. HLA typing covered class I and class II loci at four-digit resolution. About 310 gigabases of sequencing data and tens of millions of unique TCR sequences were included in an early release covering roughly 600 HLA-typed donors. Because of strong linkage in the cohort, roughly five DR-DQ haplotypes were treated as single units for association and clustering. Along with the roughly 670-subject first cohort, a separate validation cohort of over a hundred different subjects was used. Using immunosequencing, the study profiled T cell repertoires from fewer than 850 subjects and related those repertoires to cytomegalovirus serostatus. The study aimed to test whether cataloging public T cell receptors could reveal signatures of past pathogen exposure. All discovery cohort repertoires had been generated using a single sequencing platform. Among the roughly 430 genotyped donors, approximately 81% belonged to the genetic ancestry cluster associated with self-reported Caucasian donors. The number of typed donors differed by locus: about 620-640 for A, B, C, DRB1 and DQB1; 500 to 550 for DQA1; about 600 for DPA1; and around 470 for DPB1. In a later genetic analysis, genome-wide SNP genotypes for about 55% of the roughly 700 donors were used, and that subset was treated as a discovery cohort. To predict cytomegalovirus infection status, the study combined high-throughput TCR immunosequencing, statistical association of individual TCRs with disease status, and machine learning. In a later analysis, previously published TCR beta repertoires from several hundred donors were re-analyzed and high-resolution HLA genotyping was added so that TCR occurrence patterns could be studied. In an earlier analysis of 550 to 700 of the donors, high-throughput TCR beta sequencing was used to judge whether each TCR beta V gene segment behaved as functional or pseudogenic. Alongside the repertoire data, information on donor age, sex, ethnicity and CMV serostatus was compiled. Results the study describes overall, beyond this receptor: HLA typing was unavailable for some donors at each locus, so association tests used only the typed subset. The cohort was sequenced for TCR beta chains only, and without alpha or paired-chain data the features that could be detected were limited. The study listed around 160 TCR beta chains as associated with cytomegalovirus. According to the authors, the approach could potentially be generalized to other disease states and immunological phenotypes. Compared with equally common non-associated chains, HLA-associated TCR beta chains in a later analysis were more clonally expanded and had lower generation probabilities. A later genetic analysis associated a missense DCLRE1C variant with V-gene and J-gene trimming of TCR beta chains, and an independent cohort replicated the association. In an earlier analysis of 450 to 750 of the donors, most TCR beta V segments appeared in productive rearrangements about 87% or about 30% of the time, broadly matching IMGT annotations. A further reported finding was that TCR beta sequences accurately predicted the HLA-A and HLA-B alleles for most subjects in the first cohort. Specific HLA alleles were associated with 15,000 to 20,000 TCR beta sequences at a false discovery rate of 0.05 in a later analysis. According to a later genetic analysis, donors in an Asian-associated ancestry cluster had fewer N-insertions in productive TCRs than the approximately 630-donor mean. Immune exposure information for the cohort was limited to CMV serostatus. Assigning TCR associations to individual alleles was difficult when HLA alleles, especially DR and DQ, strongly co-occurred. Most TCR sequences were seen in very few donors, while some public TCRs were found in many individuals. The presence/absence analyses assumed that sequencing depth was roughly uniform across donors, and that assumption may not be true. A later analysis reported that several top co-occurrence clusters appeared linked to parvovirus B19, influenza, CMV and Epstein-Barr virus. Most CMV-associated TCR beta chains appeared to be HLA-restricted in a later analysis, and the HLA associations seemed to be driven largely by CMV exposure. The earlier analysis of around 600 of the donors excluded over 15 rarely observed V segments, including chromosome 9 orphons, because counts were too low. In both the original and validation cohorts, the classifier was reported to diagnose cytomegalovirus status with high specificity and sensitivity. The 87-base-pair reads could not distinguish some IMGT-functional V segments, including TRBV6-2 and TRBV6-3, so those segments were excluded. A group of highly shared sequence variants was considered likely to be a technical artifact of the sequencing pipeline. Linkage disequilibrium might explain the correlated functional status among segregating V segments, but an unknown experimental factor could not be ruled out. In vitro tests confirmed that a few of the cytomegalovirus-associated TCR beta chains recognize cytomegalovirus antigens. According to a later analysis, TCR association rates differed among HLA loci, with DRB1 alleles showing the most associated TCRs and HLA-C alleles showing the fewest.

To prepare the library, the immunoSEQ multiplex PCR assay was applied. For the multiplex PCR, a mixture combining 60 forward primers for TCR Vbeta segments and 13 reverse primers for TCR Jbeta segments was used. The CDR3 region of rearranged TCR beta genes was amplified from genomic DNA by a multiplex PCR assay. On the Illumina HiSeq System, the amplified TCR beta libraries were sequenced as 87-base-pair reads. The study's own analysis went as follows. Across the 670 or so repertoires, a later analysis counted 78 million or so unique TCR beta chains, around 10 million of which were shared by at least two donors. Raw reads were error-corrected and collapsed into unique sequences with a nearest-neighbor algorithm that merged closely related sequences to remove PCR and sequencing errors. Alignment of CDR3 sequences to IMGT reference sequences was used to assign V, D and J gene segments. For a sequence to be retained, at least a six-nucleotide match to both a V gene segment and a J gene segment was required. Rearrangements were classified as productive when the CDR3 lacked stop codons and remained in frame with V and J, and all other rearrangements were classified as non-productive. Following IMGT convention, CDR3 was defined as the stretch from the second conserved V-encoded cysteine up to the conserved J-encoded phenylalanine. In an earlier analysis of more than 550 of the donors, sequences lacking an unambiguous match to a single V gene segment were excluded. In an earlier analysis of approximately 500 of the donors, a V segment was called functional when productive rearrangements were above 56.7%, and segregating when the standard deviation between donors exceeded 5%. A statistical classification framework was built to diagnose cytomegalovirus status from the catalog of TCR beta chain sequences. In a later analysis, V and J genes were assigned by comparing TCR nucleotide sequences against IMGT/GENE-DB human TR gene sequences. In a later analysis, CDR3 sequences and most-parsimonious VDJ recombination scenarios were assigned using the TCRdist pipeline. In a later analysis, each TCR beta chain was defined by its CDR3 amino acid sequence together with its V-gene family, and reads lacking a unique V-gene family were excluded. A later analysis removed 550 to 700 highly shared, low-generation-probability nucleotide sequences to deal with suspected cross-contamination and a sequencing artifact. For each public chain, a later analysis derived a clonal expansion index from normalized ranks of inferred template counts within each repertoire. Generation probabilities in a later analysis came from a VDJ recombination model fitted to out-of-frame rearrangements, and those results were checked against IGoR. In a later analysis, hypergeometric tests were used to score TCR-TCR, TCR-HLA and TCR-CMV co-occurrence, with a repertoire-size bias correction applied to TCR pairs. In a later analysis, false discovery rates were estimated by permuting HLA or CMV assignments 20 times. In a later analysis, co-occurring TCRs were grouped using DBSCAN, and TCRdist sequence similarity was added for clustering within HLA-allele-positive subsets. Repertoires with fewer than 30,000 or more than 120,000 public chains were left out of co-occurrence clustering, as were five repertoires with anomalous nucleotide sharing. This immuneACCESS table, as held by TCRdb, lists in-frame sequences with V and J called but not all clones. Of the missing ones, under half trace to an unresolved V gene in checked studies; the others have no known cause. The V and J calls and clone size are taken from that table; D and trimming were inferred from the DNA. The sample table holds about 150,000 clones, of which more than 65% were seen once. Under 8% of the sample lies in the top ten.

In total, approximately 700 healthy bone marrow donors made up the cohort. All cohort members were sampled while nominally healthy, although unrecorded immune exposures were likely present. The donor tested CMV seropositive and was one of the 289 seropositive cohort members. Each donor provided a peripheral blood sample, and peripheral blood mononuclear cells were used for TCR beta sequencing. Genomic DNA was extracted from the blood cell samples with the Qiagen DNeasy Blood Extraction Kit. As encoded in the germline V gene, CDR1 is MDHEN while CDR2 is SYDVKM. The CDR3 has 15 amino acids, counting the end cysteine and phenylalanine. Only the CDR3 portion is preserved as DNA: 45 bases, with reading frame beginning at the first base. V is cut back by 3 bases and J by 15 bases, with 9 bases in the junction unmatched.

Recombination joined TRBV28 with TRBJ2-1, and 15 junctional nucleotides match TRBD2. The material sequenced was PBMCs. This TCR was sampled from a man aged 50 to 60 in good health and CMV-seropositive. The nucleotide sequence is given as TGTGCCAGCAGTTTCCAGGGACTAGCGGGAGGCCACGCGTTCTTC. Its protein is CASSFQGLAGGHAFF. When the CDR3 is completed using the reference TRBV28 and TRBJ2-1 genes on either side, the full variable domain is DVKVTQSSRYLVKRTGEKVFLECVQDMDHENMFWYRQDPGLGLRLIYFSYDVKMKEKGDIPEGYSVSREKKERFSLILESASTNQTSMYLCASSFQGLAGGHAFFGPGTRLTVL.